These T cell receptor beta chains were read from a single sample in a study of blood T cell repertoires in COVID-19. The data were produced by immunoSEQ multiplex PCR, yet TCRdb's version contains in-frame clones alone and is incomplete. The table lists about 270,000 clones, over 75% of them singletons. The sequenced sample consisted of PBMCs or T cells enriched from blood (not recorded which). All receptors derive from a woman between 18 and 30 years old who had recovered from COVID-19. The CDR3 runs from the conserved cysteine through the conserved F or W.

V gene	J gene	CDR3 protein
TRBV2	TRBJ2-1	CASSIQGYSEQFF
TRBV9	TRBJ2-2	CASSGPDGGVRSSPGELFF
TRBV6-5	TRBJ1-4	CASSYGARNEKLFF
TRBV1	TRBJ2-3	CTRSSPGTDTQYF
TRBV5-1	TRBJ1-4	CASSVGTEENEKLFF
TRBV19	TRBJ2-2	CASSPMTRDTGELFF
TRBV4-1	TRBJ1-1	CASSQPRQVEAFF
TRBV5-4	TRBJ1-1	CASSLGSGKRNTEAFF
TRBV30	TRBJ1-1	CAWSVTQGTEAFF
TRBV7-3	TRBJ1-1	CASSLEGATEAFF
TRBV5-8	TRBJ1-5	CASLGGFNQPQHF
TRBV9	TRBJ2-5	CASSVGGLANFQETQYF
TRBV23-1	TRBJ2-4	CATKPKNIQYF
TRBV5-1	TRBJ1-5	CASSLHCPQHF
TRBV6-2/TRBV6-3	TRBJ2-1	CASSQIAGFNNEQFF
TRBV18	TRBJ2-7	CASSPFRGTTSYEQYF